The 5 T cell receptor beta chains presented below share a single source sample, sequenced in a study of CD8 T cells in Susac syndrome. Random hexamers were used to reverse transcribe the RNA input (roughly 0.5 to 1 ug). TCRdb independently ran MiXCR on the immunoSEQ multiplex PCR reads; one entry per CDR3 protein. Here the sample spans about 140,000 distinct CDR3 sequences, approximately 96% being singletons. The sequencing sample was made of CD4+ T cells from PBMCs. The receptors were sampled from a human donor with Susac syndrome.

The chain links TRBV5-4 to TRBJ2-3; D remains unclear. V dropped 3 bases and J dropped 9 bases, with 11 bases sitting between them. CDR1 is SGHNT and CDR2 is YYREEE in the germline V gene (reference sequence). The CDR3 sequence is 12 residues long. For the CDR3, the DNA is TGTGCCAGCAGCTACCCCACCGGCACGCAGTATTTT. Its protein is CASSYPTGTQYF.

The V and J genes are TRBV7-3 and TRBJ1-1, with D perhaps TRBD1 (6 bases). Between the trimmed V and J ends, which lost 3 bases and 4 bases, there was a span of 9 bases. Germline CDR1 and CDR2: SGHTA and FQGTGA. The CDR3 totals 13 residues. CDR3 coding DNA: TGTGCCAGCAGCTTCCAGGGGAGCACTGAAGCTTTCTTT. Protein: CASSFQGSTEAFF.

V gene TRBV10-3 combines with J gene TRBJ1-2, with D uncertain. V was trimmed by 0 bases and J by 2 bases, leaving 10 bases between them. Germline assignment: CDR1 ENHRY and CDR2 SYGVKD. The CDR3 length is 15 residues. The CDR3 nucleotides are TGTGCCATCAGTGAGTCGAGGCAGACCAACTATGGCTACACCTTC. Translating it yields CAISESRQTNYGYTF.

The gene calls are TRBV20-1 and TRBJ1-2; 7 bases map to TRBD1. Germline values: CDR1 DFQATT, CDR2 SNEGSKA (reference sequence). This CDR3 is built from 15 residues. V shed 6 bases, J shed 0 bases, and the junction held 10 bases outside the gene matches. The DNA of the CDR3 is TGCAGTGCCTCGTCCGGGACAGTTTCTAACTATGGCTACACCTTC. It translates to CSASSGTVSNYGYTF.

The chain has TRBV29-1 and TRBJ1-1; D uncertain. Germline values: CDR1 SQVTM, CDR2 ANQGSEA. The germline V and J ends were trimmed by 3 bases and 2 bases, with 13 bases remaining between them. The CDR3 is made up of 14 amino acids. The CDR3 loop reads CSVDSGEVNTEAFF. CDR3 DNA: TGCAGCGTTGATAGCGGGGAGGTTAACACTGAAGCTTTCTTT.